The 24 T cell receptor beta chains given below trace back to one sample, sequenced in a study of kidney transplant recipient with SARS-CoV-2 infection. TCRdb reprocessed the reads via MiXCR and lists one record per CDR3 protein. The sample carries under 250,000 distinct CDR3 sequences, 25% to 30% recorded once. The sequences come from a blood sample, collected at baseline and on roughly day 110 from a kidney transplant recipient. These receptors came from a male patient aged 25-45 years who had COVID-19 and was a kidney transplant recipient. Some T cells may possibly be graft donor cells.

This chain joins TRBV15 and TRBJ2-5; D unresolved. CDR1 and CDR2 from the germline V gene are LNHNV and YYDKDF (reference sequence). This CDR3 comprises 15 residues. The V end lost 3 bases, the J end lost 5 bases, and 16 bases lay between the germline ends. The CDR3 region is CATSRRRTSWETQYF. CDR3 in DNA: TGTGCCACCAGCAGGCGACGGACCTCATGGGAGACCCAGTACTTC. The full variable domain, rest sourced from reference TRBV15 and TRBJ2-5, is DAMVIQNPRYQVTQFGKPVTLSCSQTLNHNVMYWYQQKSSQAPKLLFHYYDKDFNNEADTPDNFQSRRPNTSFCFLDIRSPGLGDTAMYLCATSRRRTSWETQYFGPGTRLLVL.

J is TRBJ1-3 and V is TRBV28; possibly TRBD1 for D (5 bases). V lost 2 bases, J lost 4 bases, and 12 bases lay in between. This CDR3 contains 15 residues. Germline-derived CDR1 and CDR2 are MDHEN and SYDVKM. CDR3 sequence: CASSLGAGRGNTIYF. The CDR3 DNA follows: TGTGCCAGCAGTTTAGGGGCCGGCAGAGGAAACACCATATATTTT.

This clonotype was detected ten times or more. The V and J genes are TRBV11-1 and TRBJ2-2; perhaps D is TRBD1 or TRBD2 (5 bases each). The CDR3 runs 16 residues. Germline values: CDR1 SGHAT, CDR2 FQDESV (reference sequence). V lost 4 bases and J lost 6, with 18 bases in between. This chain's CDR3 is CASSSLGQRGAGELFF. As DNA, the CDR3 is TGTGCCAGCAGCTCACTCGGTCAACGAGGGGCCGGGGAGCTGTTTTTT.

A single count supports this clonotype. One base away lies a much larger clone, so this may be a sequencing read error. The chain joins TRBV2 to TRBJ1-6; tentatively, D is TRBD1 (5 bases). From germline, CDR1 is SNHLY and CDR2 FYNNEI. This CDR3 is 14 amino acids long. CDR3 residues: CASSYTPGNSPPHF. DNA for the CDR3: TGTGCCAGCAGTTACACACCAGGGAATTCACCCCCCCACTTT.

This clonotype was counted many times. The chain recombines TRBV3-1 with TRBJ2-1, with D perhaps matching TRBD1 or TRBD2 (5 bases each). Trimming took 0 bases from V and 8 from J, leaving 14 bases between them. Germline V CDR1 and CDR2: LGHDT, YNNKEL (reference sequence). The CDR3 is 15 residues long. The CDR3 DNA sequence: TGTGCCAGCAGCCAAGATCGGGGCAGCACAGATGAGCAGTTCTTC. Translation: CASSQDRGSTDEQFF.

Regarding this clonotype: A much larger clone differs by one base, so this may be a read error. The chain combines TRBV25-1 with TRBJ1-1, with no clear D. This CDR3 has 12 residues. Germline-derived CDR1 and CDR2 are MGHDK and SYGVNS. CDR3 nucleotides: TGTACCAGCAGTGACCGTTTCTTAGAAGCTTTCTTT. Amino acid sequence: CTSSDRFLEAFF.

This clonotype was counted ten times or more. This chain joins TRBV12-3 or TRBV12-4 and TRBJ1-2; perhaps TRBD1 as D (6 bases). V dropped 5 bases and J dropped 3 bases, with 10 bases sitting between them. The CDR3 is made up of 13 amino acids. The CDR3 bases are TGTGCCAGCAGTCGGGACAACTACTATGGCTACACCTTC. Translated: CASSRDNYYGYTF.

Concerning this clonotype: Possible read error: a much larger clone is one base away. V and J are TRBV7-2 and TRBJ1-2; TRBD1 is a possible D gene (5 bases). CDR1 and CDR2 from the germline V gene are SGHTA and FQGNSA. This CDR3 region has 14 residues. The V end lost 3 bases, the J end lost 7 bases, and 15 bases lay between the germline ends. The CDR3 is CASSLAQGRCGYTF. CDR3 bases: TGTGCCAGCAGCTTGGCCCAGGGAAGGTGTGGCTACACCTTC.

This clonotype was counted many times. The gene calls are TRBV6-5 and TRBJ2-7, with D tentatively TRBD1 (6 bases). Germline lookup yields CDR1 MNHEY and CDR2 SVGAGI. V dropped 1 base and J dropped 5 bases, with 21 bases sitting between them. This CDR3 has 17 amino acids. DNA of the CDR3: TGTGCCAGCAGTTACTATGGACAGTCGGGGAAAAGCAACGAGCAGTACTTC. As protein: CASSYYGQSGKSNEQYF.

This clonotype was seen at least ten times. The V and J genes are TRBV7-2 and TRBJ1-2; D unresolved. The CDR3 extends over 17 amino acids. The V end lost 5 bases, the J end lost 4 bases, and 23 bases lay between the germline ends. Germline V gene data show CDR1 as SGHTA and CDR2 as FQGNSA. CDR3 region: CASSVENRDGKTYGYTF. CDR3 bases: TGTGCCAGCAGCGTAGAAAACAGAGACGGAAAGACCTATGGCTACACCTTC.

The chain couples TRBV5-4 to TRBJ1-2; D ambiguous. V was clipped by 6 bases and J by 4 bases, with 22 bases between them. The CDR3 has 16 amino acids. CDR1 and CDR2 from the germline V gene are SGHNT and YYREEE (reference sequence). The CDR3: CASMMSVPGRTYGYTF. The CDR3 nucleotides read TGTGCCAGCATGATGAGCGTACCAGGAAGGACCTATGGCTACACCTTC.

This clonotype has ten or more counts. The chain employs TRBV3-1 and TRBJ2-7; D ambiguous. The J call may be incorrect, as the DNA end agrees better with TRBJ2-5. CDR3 length equals 17 residues. From germline, CDR1 is LGHDT and CDR2 YNNKEL (reference sequence). The CDR3 DNA reads as TGTGCCAGCAGCAATTCGGGTCCCATTTCTTTCTCTGAGACCCAGTACTTC. Translation gives CASSNSGPISFSETQYF.

Worth noting for this clonotype: A much larger clone differs by one base, so this may be a read error. The chain recombines TRBV16 with TRBJ2-5, with 8 bases fitting TRBD2. The DNA end is more similar to TRBJ2-7, so the J call may be wrong. The CDR3 consists of 15 residues. The germline CDR1 and CDR2 sequences are KGHSY and FQNENV. CDR3 amino acids: CAGSQLGTSSYEQYF. The CDR3 DNA is TGTGCCGGCAGCCAATTGGGGACTAGTTCCTACGAGCAGTACTTC.

This clonotype was recorded at least ten times. This rearrangement joins TRBV5-1 to TRBJ2-3, with unresolved D. The CDR3 contains 15 residues. Germline V gene data show CDR1 as SGHRS and CDR2 as YFSETQ. Trimming pared 3 bases from V and 0 bases from J, leaving 11 bases between. Written as DNA, the CDR3 is TGCGCCAGCAGCTCGAGCCCCTCGAGCACAGATACGCAGTATTTT. Its protein is CASSSSPSSTDTQYF.

This clonotype was recorded many times. This chain uses TRBV20-1 with TRBJ2-3, with 13 bases that match TRBD2. This CDR3 has 17 amino acids. V lost 0 bases and J lost 5; bases outside the gene matches: 8. CDR1 is DFQATT and CDR2 is SNEGSKA in the germline V gene (reference sequence). CDR3 bases: TGCAGTGCTAGAGATGTGACTAGCGGGAGGTGGGGAGATACGCAGTATTTT. Its translation: CSARDVTSGRWGDTQYF.

This clonotype showed up many times. The CDR3 DNA is TGTGCCAGCAGTGAGGGTGTTCAACTGAGCACAGATACGCAGTATTTT. Translated, it gives CASSEGVQLSTDTQYF. The chain couples TRBV2 to TRBJ2-3; D is unclear. This CDR3 has 16 residues. Germline lookup yields CDR1 SNHLY and CDR2 FYNNEI. Trimming took off 3 bases at V and 0 bases at J, with 13 bases between the two ends.

This clonotype showed up many times. The chain combines TRBV3-1 with TRBJ1-2; D is undetermined. V lost 5 bases and J 4 bases, leaving 23 bases between the germline ends. CDR1 and CDR2 from the germline V gene are LGHDT and YNNKEL (reference sequence). CDR3 length: 17 amino acids. CDR3 nucleotides: TGTGCCAGCAGCAAAGCTAGCACCCTTCGAAAGACCTATGGCTACACCTTC. Translating it yields CASSKASTLRKTYGYTF. The variable domain in full, with the rest retrieved from reference TRBV3-1 and TRBJ1-2, is DTAVSQTPKYLVTQMGNDKSIKCEQNLGHDTMYWYKQDSKKFLKIMFSYNNKELIINETVPNRFSPKSPDKAHLNLHINSLELGDSAVYFCASSKASTLRKTYGYTFGSGTRLTVV.

This clonotype was seen many times. The gene calls are TRBV7-4 and TRBJ1-2; unclear D gene. In germline, CDR1 is SGHVT, CDR2 SQSDAQ. This CDR3 has 17 residues. Trimming shortened V by 4 bases and J by 4 bases, and 22 bases separated the two germline ends. Written as DNA, the CDR3 is TGTGCCAGCAGCTGGTCTTTTTCAGCTCGAAAGACCTATGGCTACACCTTC. The encoded protein is CASSWSFSARKTYGYTF.

At least ten counts were recorded for this clonotype. The rearrangement links TRBV11-2 to TRBJ2-7, with 13 bases identical to TRBD2. The germline CDR1 and CDR2 sequences are SGHAT and FQNNGV. The CDR3 length is 16 residues. Losses at the gene ends were 0 bases for V and 2 bases for J; bases not matched to a gene: 1. CDR3 sequence (DNA): TGTGCCAGCAGCTTAGAGGGACTAGCGGGGCCCTACGAGCAGTACTTC. Protein product: CASSLEGLAGPYEQYF.

This clonotype was detected ten times or more. J is TRBJ1-2 and V is TRBV6-1; D remains unclear. The V end lost 4 bases, the J end lost 4 bases, and 22 bases lay between the germline ends. This CDR3 is built from 17 residues. Germline loops: CDR1 MNHNS, CDR2 SASEGT. The CDR3 nucleotides read TGTGCCAGCAGTGCTCGCGTCTCTATGCGAAAGACCTATGGCTACACCTTC. The encoded protein is CASSARVSMRKTYGYTF.

The V and J genes are TRBV12-3 or TRBV12-4 and TRBJ2-1; D is possibly TRBD2 (6 bases). Trimming took off 6 bases at V and 0 bases at J, with 9 bases between the two ends. CDR3 size: 14 residues. Here the CDR3 reads CASSLANSYNEQFF. In nucleotides, the CDR3 is TGTGCCAGCAGCCTAGCGAACTCCTACAATGAGCAGTTCTTC.

The table lists this clonotype with many counts. The rearrangement links TRBV30 to TRBJ1-2; D remains ambiguous. Deletions cut 4 bases from V and 4 bases from J, with 22 bases between. The germline gives CDR1 GTSNPN, CDR2 SVGIG (reference sequence). The CDR3 is 16 amino acids. CDR3 coding DNA: TGTGCCTGGAATTCGGAGCGTTATAGAAAGACCTATGGCTACACCTTC. Amino acid sequence: CAWNSERYRKTYGYTF.

With regard to this clonotype: This may stem from a read error, because a much larger clone lies one nucleotide away. The chain is built from TRBV4-1 and TRBJ2-1; 11 bases align to TRBD2. The CDR3 loop spans 18 amino acids. CDR1 is MGHRA, CDR2 YSYEKL, per germline. The CDR3 here is CASSLQLTSGNNYNEQSF. The CDR3 DNA follows: TGCGCCAGCAGCCTCCAATTGACTAGCGGGAACAACTACAATGAGCAGTCCTTC.

On this clonotype: A much larger clone is a single base away; this may be a read error. The V and J genes are TRBV6-2 or TRBV6-3 and TRBJ2-4, with D maybe TRBD2 (6 bases). Trimming left V 11 bases short and J 1 base short, with 12 bases between. This CDR3 spans 13 amino acids. Germline values: CDR1 MNHEY, CDR2 SVGEGT. The CDR3 nucleotides read TGTGCCGGCACTGGGAGGGCCAAAAACATTCAGTACTTC. Translation: CAGTGRAKNIQYF.